This TCR beta chain was identified in a study of T cell repertoires in cytomegalovirus infection. MiXCR, run by TCRdb on the reads, gives a single entry per CDR3 protein. The sample contains around 130,000 distinct CDR3 sequences, 7.5% to 9% of which appear only once. A few counts support this clonotype. The clonotype comes from a human donor in good health (CMV status not recorded). Some clones in this sample may be carry-over from other donors' samples. Sequenced input: PBMCs.

This CDR3 reads CASSLRTGAQETQYF. CDR3 coding DNA: TGTGCCAGCAGCTTACGAACAGGGGCACAAGAGACCCAGTACTTC. The chain carries TRBV7-9 and TRBJ2-5; 7 bases align to TRBD1. J gave up 2 bases and V 2 bases, and 5 bases lay outside the gene matches. Per germline, CDR1 SEHNR and CDR2 FQNEAQ (reference sequence). This CDR3 region has 15 residues.